This passage covers 27 T cell receptor beta chains from one sample sequenced in a study of technical replicates of blood from several donors. Generated by immunoSEQ multiplex PCR, the TCRdb table keeps only in-frame clones and is missing some. The table lists around 72,000 clones, roughly nine tenths of them singletons, with over 4% in the top ten. Material: PBMCs. These receptors all come from a human donor in good health. Some clones in this sample may be carry-over from other donors' samples.

The genes are TRBV6-6 and TRBJ2-1; a weak D match, TRBD1 (6 bases). The V end was cut by 7 bases, the J end by 7 bases, with 17 bases between. Per germline, CDR1 MNHNY and CDR2 SVGAGI (reference sequence). The CDR3 loop spans 14 amino acids. The CDR3 sequence is CASKTAGARNEQFF. CDR3 nucleotide sequence: TGTGCCAGCAAGACCGCAGGGGCAAGGAATGAGCAGTTCTTC.

The chain links TRBV21-1 to TRBJ1-6; the D call in the table, TRBD1, was not verified against the DNA. TRBV21-1 counts as a pseudogene. The CDR3 totals 18 residues. The DNA of the CDR3 is TGTGCCAGCAGCAAGCCTCCGGGACACCCTAAGGATAATTCACCCCTCCACTTT. This codes for CASSKPPGHPKDNSPLHF.

The chain couples TRBV6-6 to TRBJ2-2; D is unresolved. This CDR3 is built from 14 residues. CDR1 is MNHNY and CDR2 is SVGAGI in the germline V gene (reference sequence). Trimming stripped 5 bases from V and 2 bases from J, with 9 bases between. CDR3 sequence: CASSNDLNTGELFF. In DNA form, the CDR3 reads TGTGCCAGCAGTAACGACTTAAACACCGGGGAGCTGTTTTTT.

The chain recombines TRBV29-1 with TRBJ2-7; D may be TRBD1 (6 bases). The CDR3 runs to 11 residues. The V gene lost 6 bases and the J gene lost 5 bases, with 11 bases spanning the gap. Germline assignment: CDR1 SQVTM and CDR2 ANQGSEA. The CDR3 region is CSVPWGHEQYF. DNA of the CDR3: TGCAGCGTCCCTTGGGGGCACGAGCAGTACTTC.

V gene TRBV6-6 combines with J gene TRBJ1-1; weak D call: TRBD1 (5 bases). The CDR3 sequence is 16 residues long. The germline CDR1 and CDR2 sequences are MNHNY and SVGAGI (reference sequence). Trimming pared 2 bases from V and 4 bases from J, leaving 17 bases between. Here the CDR3 DNA reads TGTGCCAGCAGTTACCCGAGCGGGGAGGGACTCACTGAAGCTTTCTTT. Amino acid sequence: CASSYPSGEGLTEAFF.

V gene TRBV7-8 combines with J gene TRBJ2-7; perhaps TRBD2 as D (6 bases). CDR3 length: 15 residues. In germline, CDR1 is SGHVS, CDR2 FQNEAQ. V was pared by 4 bases and J by 0 bases, with 13 bases between. The chain's CDR3 is CASSWGTGVSYEQYF. The CDR3 DNA reads as TGTGCCAGCAGCTGGGGGACGGGGGTCTCCTACGAGCAGTACTTC.

The V call is TRBV7-6, the J call TRBJ2-2; TRBD2 might be the D (5 bases). The ends were cut back, 1 base at V and 7 bases at J, with 10 bases in the middle. CDR1 and CDR2 (germline): SGHVS, FNYEAQ. CDR3 length: 14 amino acids. The CDR3 region is CASSLGGSVGELFF. As DNA, the CDR3 is TGTGCCAGCAGCTTAGGCGGGTCGGTCGGGGAGCTGTTTTTT.

The chain couples TRBV21-1 to TRBJ2-3; the table assigns TRBD2, which was not confirmed against the DNA. TRBV21-1 is a listed pseudogene. This CDR3 contains 15 residues. The CDR3 bases are TGTGCCAGCAGGAGCGGGATTAAGATCACAGATACGCAGTATTTT. This translates into CASRSGIKITDTQYF.

V gene TRBV15 combines with J gene TRBJ1-1, with 8 bases identical to TRBD1. Germline V lookup: CDR1 LNHNV, CDR2 YYDKDF (reference sequence). The CDR3 loop spans 14 amino acids. V was clipped by 5 bases and J by 3 bases; unmatched bases: 5. The CDR3 here is CATSGQGADTEAFF. The CDR3 nucleotides are TGTGCCACCAGCGGGCAGGGGGCGGACACTGAAGCTTTCTTT.

V and J are TRBV9 and TRBJ1-2; no clear D. Per germline, CDR1 SGDLS and CDR2 YYNGEE. This CDR3 comprises 12 residues. V lost 2 bases and J lost 5, with 7 bases in between. The CDR3 nucleotides read TGTGCCAGCAGCGTCACGGGTTATGGCTACACCTTC. Protein sequence: CASSVTGYGYTF.

The J gene is TRBJ2-5, the V gene TRBV7-2, with 9 bases matching TRBD2. In germline, CDR1 is SGHTA, CDR2 FQGNSA. J gave up 1 base and V 6 bases, and 9 bases lay outside the gene matches. The CDR3 totals 16 residues. This CDR3 reads CASSFGGGGVQETQYF. DNA for the CDR3: TGTGCCAGCAGTTTTGGGGGCGGGGGGGTCCAAGAGACCCAGTACTTC.

This clone was found a few times. This chain connects TRBV19 to TRBJ1-5, with D unresolved. V was clipped by 5 bases and J by 9 bases, with 11 bases between them. Germline CDR1 reads LNHDA; CDR2 reads SQIVND (reference sequence). The CDR3 is made up of 12 amino acids. CDR3 DNA: TGTGCCAGTAGTGGCCAATCATGGCCCCAGCATTTT. It yields the protein CASSGQSWPQHF.

V gene TRBV9 combines with J gene TRBJ2-3; D remains ambiguous. This CDR3 has 17 amino acids. V shed 4 bases and J shed 2 bases, with 20 bases lying between them. Germline V CDR1 and CDR2: SGDLS, YYNGEE. CDR3 in DNA: TGTGCCAGCAGCATCAGGTGGGCCGCATCGGCCACAGATACGCAGTATTTT. Translating it yields CASSIRWAASATDTQYF.

This chain uses TRBV7-2 with TRBJ2-7; D may be TRBD1 (6 bases). The length of the CDR3 is 15 residues. V was cut by 0 bases and J by 2 bases, with 11 bases left in between. CDR1 SGHTA and CDR2 FQGNSA come from the germline V gene. Written as DNA, the CDR3 is TGTGCCAGCAGCTTAGCCACGGACAGAACCTACGAGCAGTACTTC. This encodes CASSLATDRTYEQYF.

This chain joins TRBV18 and TRBJ2-3; D uncertain. The CDR3 runs 14 residues. Per germline, CDR1 KGHSH and CDR2 LQKENI. The V gene lost 8 bases and the J gene lost 0 bases, with 12 bases spanning the gap. The CDR3 reads CASTAQWSTDTQYF. Written as DNA, the CDR3 is TGTGCCAGCACCGCCCAGTGGAGCACAGATACGCAGTATTTT.

The gene calls are TRBV29-1 and TRBJ2-7; 9 bases align to TRBD1. The germline CDR1 and CDR2 sequences are SQVTM and ANQGSEA. This CDR3 region has 15 residues. J was trimmed by 4 bases and V by 2 bases; bases with no gene match: 9. In DNA, the CDR3 is TGCAGCGTTGAACTCACCCGGGACAGGGCATACGAGCAGTACTTC. Amino acids: CSVELTRDRAYEQYF.

On this clone: A read error may account for a junction end that differs from germline. The chain is built from TRBV6-1 and TRBJ1-4, with 7 bases matching TRBD1. The germline V gene has CDR1 MNHNS and CDR2 SASEGT. The CDR3 totals 15 residues. CDR3 bases: TGTGCCAGCAGCACTGGACAGGAGACTATTGAAAAACTGTTTTTT. Amino acids: CASSTGQETIEKLFF.

This chain connects TRBV27 to TRBJ2-1, with D perhaps TRBD2 (5 bases). The CDR3 loop spans 16 amino acids. V gave up 3 bases and J gave up 0 bases, with 12 bases separating them. The germline gives CDR1 MNHEY, CDR2 SMNVEV (reference sequence). The CDR3 nucleotides read TGTGCCAGCAGTTTCCGGACTGCCCTCTCCTACAATGAGCAGTTCTTC. The encoded protein is CASSFRTALSYNEQFF.

The chain has TRBV2 and TRBJ1-3; a possible D gene is TRBD1 (6 bases). With 4 bases removed from V and 2 bases from J, the gap between germline ends came to 18 bases. The length of the CDR3 is 17 residues. Per germline, CDR1 SNHLY and CDR2 FYNNEI. The CDR3: CASSVAPDRRTGNTIYF. CDR3 DNA sequence: TGTGCCAGCAGTGTTGCCCCAGACAGGAGGACTGGAAACACCATATATTTT.

V usage is TRBV5-1 and J usage is TRBJ2-3, with 9 bases identical to TRBD2. Germline lookup yields CDR1 SGHRS and CDR2 YFSETQ. The CDR3 totals 14 residues. Germline trimming cut 5 bases from V and 7 bases from J; bases unmatched to any gene: 8. CDR3 coding DNA: TGCGCCAGCAGGTTAATAGCGGGAGCATATACGCAGTATTTT. It codes for CASRLIAGAYTQYF. The whole variable domain, filled in from reference TRBV5-1 and TRBJ2-3, reads KAGVTQTPRYLIKTRGQQVTLSCSPISGHRSVSWYQQTPGQGLQFLFEYFSETQRNKGNFPGRFSGRQFSNSRSEMNVSTLELGDSALYLCASRLIAGAYTQYFGPGTRLTVL.

A single count supports this clone. The chain links TRBV27 to TRBJ1-2; the D is unclear. The CDR3 loop spans 12 amino acids. The V end was cut by 6 bases, the J end by 4 bases, with 9 bases between. The V gene's germline CDR1 is MNHEY and CDR2 SMNVEV (reference sequence). The CDR3: CASREGFYGYTF. The CDR3, as DNA: TGTGCCAGCAGAGAGGGTTTCTATGGCTACACCTTC.

This chain connects TRBV19 to TRBJ2-7; the match to TRBD1 covers 7 bases. The CDR3 loop spans 14 amino acids. Germline CDR1 reads LNHDA; CDR2 reads SQIVND (reference sequence). Trimming removed 3 bases from V and 5 bases from J; junction bases left unmatched: 7. CDR3 in amino acids: CASSIRGIVHEQYF. The CDR3 DNA follows: TGTGCCAGTAGTATCAGGGGGATCGTCCACGAGCAGTACTTC.

This chain's CDR3 is CASSPQGYETQYF. The CDR3 nucleotides are TGTGCCAGCAGCCCACAGGGCTACGAGACCCAGTACTTC. The chain links TRBV7-9 to TRBJ2-5; TRBD1 might be the D (6 bases). The CDR3 is made up of 13 amino acids. Germline V gene data show CDR1 as SEHNR and CDR2 as FQNEAQ (reference sequence). Trimming pared 5 bases from V and 5 bases from J, leaving 12 bases between.

This clone was recorded once. The chain recombines TRBV20-1 with TRBJ2-1; D remains unclear. Trimming removed 7 bases from V and 4 bases from J, with 8 bases in between. Germline assignment: CDR1 DFQATT and CDR2 SNEGSKA (reference sequence). The CDR3 has 11 amino acids. CDR3 loop: CSGDSYNEQFF. DNA of the CDR3: TGCAGTGGAGATTCGTACAATGAGCAGTTCTTC.

This clone was seen just once. This chain links TRBV7-8 with TRBJ2-1; TRBD1 aligns across 10 bases. This CDR3 region has 15 residues. Germline V gene sequence: CDR1 SGHVS, CDR2 FQNEAQ. V was pared by 5 bases and J by 6 bases, with 7 bases of the junction left unmatched. CDR3 coding DNA: TGTGCCAGCAGCCTGGACAGGGGGAAGGGCAATGAGCAGTTCTTC. This codes for CASSLDRGKGNEQFF.

The chain has TRBV7-8 and TRBJ2-2, with 9 bases matching TRBD2. V lost 3 bases, J lost 1 base, and 3 bases stayed unmatched. Germline V gene lookup returns CDR1 SGHVS and CDR2 FQNEAQ. The CDR3 has 16 residues. CDR3 in DNA: TGTGCCAGCAGCTTCCCTAGCGGGGAGAACACCGGGGAGCTGTTTTTT. The encoded protein is CASSFPSGENTGELFF.

The J gene is TRBJ2-5, the V gene TRBV7-7, with unresolved D. The CDR3 extends over 16 amino acids. Germline V gene lookup returns CDR1 SSHAT and CDR2 FNYEAQ (reference sequence). V lost 0 bases to trimming and J lost 1 base, with 12 bases between them. The CDR3 DNA is TGTGCCAGCAGCTTAGCGCGGTTTGGATCCCAAGAGACCCAGTACTTC. Translated: CASSLARFGSQETQYF.